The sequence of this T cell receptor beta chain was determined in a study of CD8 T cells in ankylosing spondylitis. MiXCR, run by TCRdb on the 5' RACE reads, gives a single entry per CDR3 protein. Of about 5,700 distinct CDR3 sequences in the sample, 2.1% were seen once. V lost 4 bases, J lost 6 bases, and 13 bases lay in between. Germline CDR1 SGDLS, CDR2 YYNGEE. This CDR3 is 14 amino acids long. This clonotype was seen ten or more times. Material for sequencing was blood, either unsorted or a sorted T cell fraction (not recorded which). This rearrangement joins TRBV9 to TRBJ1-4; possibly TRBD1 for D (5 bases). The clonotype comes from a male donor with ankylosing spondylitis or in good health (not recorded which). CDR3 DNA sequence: TGTGCCAGCAGCCCCAGTGGGGGGTATGAAAAACTGTTTTTT. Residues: CASSPSGGYEKLFF.